This entry lists 24 T cell receptor beta chains sequenced from one sample in a study of cytomegalovirus exposure and HLA in healthy donors. 60 Vbeta and 13 Jbeta primers were used in PCR. The assay was immunoSEQ multiplex PCR, and TCRdb's table has in-frame clones only and misses some. In the table there are some 170,000 clones, over 75% of which are singletons. Sequencing was carried out using PBMCs. The receptors come from a woman between 25 and 40 years old in good health and CMV-seronegative.

The chain uses TRBV29-1 and TRBJ2-7, with 9 bases identical to TRBD1. The J segment lost 3 bases and the V segment lost 3 bases, leaving 3 bases of the junction unmatched. Germline loops: CDR1 SQVTM, CDR2 ANQGSEA. This CDR3 contains 13 residues. This CDR3 is CSVEDRGGYEQYF. CDR3 nucleotides: TGCAGCGTTGAGGACAGGGGCGGCTACGAGCAGTACTTC.

The sample holds many counts of this clone. The chain is built from TRBV30 and TRBJ1-1; D is possibly TRBD1 (6 bases). CDR3 length equals 13 residues. Germline assignment: CDR1 GTSNPN and CDR2 SVGIG (reference sequence). The germline V and J ends were trimmed by 6 bases and 0 bases, with 11 bases remaining between them. CDR3 DNA: TGTGCCTGCCACAGGGCCATGAACACTGAAGCTTTCTTT. Translated: CACHRAMNTEAFF.

The sample holds a few counts of this clone. The chain is built from TRBV7-2 and TRBJ1-1; TRBD1 aligns across 10 bases. CDR3 size: 15 residues. Germline V CDR1 and CDR2: SGHTA, FQGNSA. Germline trimming cut 0 bases from V and 5 bases from J; bases unmatched to any gene: 3. CDR3 in DNA: TGTGCCAGCAGCTTAGCGAGGACAGGGGGAACTGAAGCTTTCTTT. This encodes CASSLARTGGTEAFF.

This chain links TRBV30 with TRBJ2-5; 8 nucleotides match TRBD2. J was trimmed by 5 bases and V by 0 bases; bases with no gene match: 5. CDR1 and CDR2 from the germline V gene are GTSNPN and SVGIG (reference sequence). This CDR3 has 14 residues. CDR3 residues: CAWSVSGAAETQYF. CDR3 in DNA: TGTGCCTGGAGTGTTAGCGGGGCCGCTGAGACCCAGTACTTC.

The chain couples TRBV7-8 to TRBJ1-1, with unresolved D. The CDR3 consists of 14 residues. CDR1 is SGHVS, CDR2 FQNEAQ, per germline. Trimming removed 5 bases at V and 4 bases at J, with 14 bases between. The CDR3 bases are TGTGCCAGCAGCGCTCGTGAGGGTGCCACTGAAGCTTTCTTT. This gives the protein CASSAREGATEAFF.

This clone has a handful of counts. This rearrangement joins TRBV11-2 to TRBJ2-3, with D perhaps TRBD2 (6 bases). Trimming shortened V by 6 bases and J by 3 bases, and 10 bases separated the two germline ends. The CDR3 loop spans 13 amino acids. Germline V CDR1 and CDR2: SGHAT, FQNNGV. CDR3 protein: CASRLLATDTQYF. The CDR3 DNA reads TGTGCCAGCAGGTTACTAGCAACAGATACGCAGTATTTT.

This chain links TRBV2 with TRBJ2-5; possibly TRBD1 for D (6 bases). The better agreement between TRBJ2-7 and the DNA end casts doubt on the J call. This CDR3 region has 13 residues. Germline assignment: CDR1 SNHLY and CDR2 FYNNEI. The chain's CDR3 is CASLETGPYEQYF. CDR3 sequence (DNA): TGTGCCAGCCTCGAGACAGGACCCTACGAGCAGTACTTC.

The J gene is TRBJ2-7, the V gene TRBV9; D may be TRBD1 (6 bases). Trimming took off 0 bases at V and 7 bases at J, with 14 bases between the two ends. CDR1 and CDR2 from the germline V gene are SGDLS and YYNGEE. The length of the CDR3 is 14 residues. CDR3 nucleotide sequence: TGTGCCAGCAGCGTAGCTAACAGGGTTTCAGAGCAGTACTTC. It encodes CASSVANRVSEQYF.

This chain links TRBV5-1 with TRBJ2-1, with 9 bases lining up with TRBD1. Germline V gives CDR1 SGHRS, CDR2 YFSETQ. This CDR3 comprises 15 residues. After removal of 4 bases from V and 7 bases from J, the junction contained 9 bases not matched to a gene. The DNA for the CDR3 is TGCGCCAGCAGCCGGGGGACAGGGATGGGGAATGAGCAGTTCTTC. Protein product: CASSRGTGMGNEQFF.

J is TRBJ2-5 and V is TRBV9; TRBD1 agrees at 9 bases. The V gene end was trimmed by 0 bases and the J gene end by 5 bases; junction bases not matched to a gene: 5. This CDR3 comprises 15 residues. Germline CDR1 and CDR2: SGDLS and YYNGEE. The CDR3 sequence: CASSVGTGAPETQYF. In DNA, the CDR3 is TGTGCCAGCAGCGTAGGGACAGGGGCTCCGGAGACCCAGTACTTC.

The chain combines TRBV5-6 with TRBJ1-6; TRBD1 might be the D (5 bases). CDR3 size: 12 residues. The V and J ends lost 0 bases and 12 bases respectively, with 7 bases between them. CDR1 SGHDT and CDR2 YYEEEE come from the germline V gene. For the CDR3, the DNA is TGTGCCAGCAGCTTGGGCGGGGGACCCCTCCACTTT. Encoded protein: CASSLGGGPLHF. Drawing the rest from reference TRBV5-6 and TRBJ1-6, the complete variable domain is DAGVTQSPTHLIKTRGQQVTLRCSPKSGHDTVSWYQQALGQGPQFIFQYYEEEERQRGNFPDRFSGHQFPNYSSELNVNALLLGDSALYLCASSLGGGPLHFGNGTRLTVT.

J is TRBJ1-2 and V is TRBV2, with TRBD1 matching 9 bases. Germline V gives CDR1 SNHLY, CDR2 FYNNEI. Trimming removed 3 bases from V and 4 bases from J; junction bases left unmatched: 6. The CDR3 runs to 15 residues. CDR3 sequence reads: CASSDSGQGIYGYTF. In nucleotides, the CDR3 is TGTGCCAGCAGTGACTCGGGACAGGGTATCTATGGCTACACCTTC.

The chain uses TRBV7-9 and TRBJ1-3; 8 positions agree with TRBD1. CDR1 and CDR2 from the germline V gene are SEHNR and FQNEAQ (reference sequence). V shed 5 bases, J shed 2 bases, and the junction held 14 bases outside the gene matches. The CDR3 runs 18 residues. CDR3 sequence reads: CASSPPFMSRGPGNTIYF. CDR3 DNA: TGTGCCAGCAGCCCCCCCTTTATGAGCAGGGGGCCTGGAAACACCATATATTTT.

This clone was picked up one time. The junction shows a germline mismatch at one end, possibly a read error. The chain couples TRBV5-4 to TRBJ2-7; 12 bases align to TRBD1. Germline V gene sequence: CDR1 SGHNT, CDR2 YYREEE (reference sequence). The CDR3 loop spans 15 amino acids. In nucleotides, the CDR3 is TGTGCCAGCGGACGGGACAGGGGGCTTGTGAACGAGCAGTGCTTC. Its protein product is CASGRDRGLVNEQCF.

J is TRBJ2-5 and V is TRBV4-2, with 7 bases matching TRBD2. CDR1 and CDR2 from the germline V gene are LGHNA and YNFKEQ. Trimming at V came to 3 bases and at J to 0 bases, leaving 1 base not matched to a gene. The CDR3 has 14 residues. The CDR3 DNA is TGTGCCAGCAGCCATGGGGGGGACCAAGAGACCCAGTACTTC. Protein: CASSHGGDQETQYF.

The chain combines TRBV7-6 with TRBJ1-2; 9 nucleotides match TRBD1. CDR1 is SGHVS, CDR2 FNYEAQ, per germline. The V gene end was trimmed by 5 bases and the J gene end by 7 bases; junction bases not matched to a gene: 8. The CDR3 has 14 amino acids. The CDR3 spells CASSPKTGGGGYTF. CDR3 coding DNA: TGTGCCAGCAGCCCCAAGACAGGGGGTGGTGGCTACACCTTC.

The chain is built from TRBV5-6 and TRBJ2-7; D possibly corresponds to TRBD1 (7 bases). V dropped 3 bases and J dropped 5 bases, with 18 bases sitting between them. Germline CDR1 and CDR2: SGHDT and YYEEEE. The CDR3 is 15 amino acids. The CDR3 DNA reads as TGTGCCAGCAGCTCTGGGGGGTGGACAGGCAACGAGCAGTACTTC. Translation gives CASSSGGWTGNEQYF.

V usage is TRBV7-2 and J usage is TRBJ2-7; D unresolved. V lost 5 bases, J lost 4 bases, and 6 bases lay in between. From germline, CDR1 is SGHTA and CDR2 FQGNSA. The CDR3 has 11 amino acids. The CDR3 region is CASSVTYEQYF. DNA for the CDR3: TGTGCCAGCAGCGTTACTTACGAGCAGTACTTC.

The rearrangement joins TRBV20-1 to TRBJ2-7; no clear D. This CDR3 comprises 11 residues. The V gene lost 4 bases and the J gene lost 1 base, with 5 bases spanning the gap. The germline V gene has CDR1 DFQATT and CDR2 SNEGSKA (reference sequence). The CDR3 coding sequence is TGCAGTGCTACTACGTCCTACGAGCAGTACTTC. Its translation: CSATTSYEQYF.

V is TRBV23-1 and J is TRBJ2-7; D ambiguous. TRBV23-1 is sorted into the ORF group, with uncertain function. This CDR3 contains 15 residues. Deletions cut 9 bases from V and 1 base from J, with 19 bases between. The chain's CDR3 is CASPSPVRISYEQYF. The CDR3 nucleotides are TGCGCCAGTCCTAGTCCGGTACGGATATCCTACGAGCAGTACTTC.

This clone appeared a few times. This rearrangement joins TRBV29-1 to TRBJ1-5; 9 nucleotides line up with TRBD1. The CDR3 has 15 residues. Trimming removed 6 bases from V and 5 bases from J; junction bases left unmatched: 11. Germline V CDR1 and CDR2: SQVTM, ANQGSEA. Here the CDR3 DNA reads TGCAGCGTGCCCAGGACAGGGGTTTGCGATCAGCCCCAGCATTTT. Protein: CSVPRTGVCDQPQHF.

The chain combines TRBV7-6 with TRBJ1-1; tentative D call: TRBD1 (5 bases). CDR3 length: 17 amino acids. Germline CDR1 and CDR2: SGHVS and FNYEAQ. V shed 4 bases and J shed 0 bases, with 18 bases lying between them. The CDR3 nucleotides are TGTGCCAGCAGCTCGGGAGTTGGGGGTAGCATGAACACTGAAGCTTTCTTT. Its protein product is CASSSGVGGSMNTEAFF.

The gene calls are TRBV4-3 and TRBJ2-3, with D unresolved. The CDR3 extends over 15 amino acids. With 0 bases removed from V and 2 bases from J, the gap between germline ends came to 9 bases. The germline CDR1 and CDR2 sequences are LGHNA and YSLEER. The CDR3 DNA reads as TGCGCCAGCAGCCAAGATTCTAGATACACAGATACGCAGTATTTT. This sequence encodes CASSQDSRYTDTQYF.

The chain couples TRBV7-3 to TRBJ2-2; D perhaps matches TRBD2 (6 bases). CDR1 SGHTA and CDR2 FQGTGA come from the germline V gene. The V end was cut by 5 bases, the J end by 1 base, with 11 bases between. The CDR3 has 15 amino acids. CDR3 nucleotide sequence: TGTGCCAGCAGCGCCTACGGGGGGAACACCGGGGAGCTGTTTTTT. Its protein product is CASSAYGGNTGELFF.